One and the same sample provided the 23 T cell receptor beta chains below, sequenced in a study of T cell responses to AZD1222 COVID-19 vaccine. Sequencing was performed with immunoSEQ multiplex PCR; in TCRdb, only in-frame clones are kept and a portion is missing. The table records approximately 100,000 clones, roughly nine tenths of them present only once. Sequences were derived from peripheral blood, sampled on day 0 of AZD1222 vaccination. These receptors were taken from an adult in good health.

This rearrangement joins TRBV4-2 to TRBJ1-2; no reliable D call. This CDR3 has 13 amino acids. Germline V gives CDR1 LGHNA, CDR2 YNFKEQ. The V end was cut by 0 bases, the J end by 3 bases, with 5 bases between. CDR3 in amino acids: CASSQDTYYGYTF. The CDR3 bases are TGTGCCAGCAGCCAAGATACATACTATGGCTACACCTTC.

The chain employs TRBV29-1 and TRBJ1-1, with unresolved D. The CDR3 runs 12 residues. Germline-derived CDR1 and CDR2 are SQVTM and ANQGSEA. The ends were cut back, 7 bases at V and 0 bases at J, with 9 bases in the middle. The CDR3 sequence: CSGRKMNTEAFF. The CDR3 nucleotides are TGCAGCGGGCGAAAAATGAACACTGAAGCTTTCTTT.

This chain uses TRBV7-3 with TRBJ2-3; TRBD2 matches 13 bases. Looked up from germline, CDR1 is SGHTA and CDR2 is FQGTGA. The junction had 3 bases not matched to a gene; V was cut back by 4 bases and J by 2 bases. The CDR3 runs to 16 residues. The CDR3 DNA reads as TGTGCCAGCAGCTCGGGACTAGCGGGGACCACAGATACGCAGTATTTT. Translating gives CASSSGLAGTTDTQYF.

CDR3 region: CATSRGQGARGYTF. The CDR3 DNA reads as TGTGCCACCAGCCGAGGACAGGGGGCTCGTGGCTACACCTTC. This chain joins TRBV15 and TRBJ1-2, with 11 bases lining up with TRBD1. CDR3 length: 14 amino acids. The junction had 6 bases not matched to a gene; V was cut back by 5 bases and J by 7 bases. The germline V gene has CDR1 LNHNV and CDR2 YYDKDF (reference sequence).

V gene TRBV9 combines with J gene TRBJ1-2; no clear D gene. V was clipped by 4 bases and J by 7 bases, with 11 bases between them. From germline, CDR1 is SGDLS and CDR2 YYNGEE. The CDR3 is made up of 12 amino acids. In nucleotides, the CDR3 is TGTGCCAGCAGCCGGGAGGGTCTTGGCTACACCTTC. The encoded protein is CASSREGLGYTF.

The genes are TRBV27 and TRBJ1-2, with 11 positions matching TRBD1. The length of the CDR3 is 14 residues. V lost 8 bases, J lost 4 bases, and 6 bases stayed unmatched. Germline CDR1 reads MNHEY; CDR2 reads SMNVEV (reference sequence). The CDR3 region is CASSDRGRSYGYTF. In DNA form, the CDR3 reads TGTGCCAGCTCGGACAGGGGGCGATCCTATGGCTACACCTTC.

The genes are TRBV7-9 and TRBJ1-1; D call uncertain. Germline V gene lookup returns CDR1 SEHNR and CDR2 FQNEAQ (reference sequence). V was pared by 4 bases and J by 0 bases, with 9 bases between. There are 14 residues in the CDR3. The CDR3 protein is CASSSGIMNTEAFF. CDR3 nucleotides: TGTGCCAGCAGCTCCGGGATCATGAACACTGAAGCTTTCTTT. Full variable domain (rest looked up from reference TRBV7-9 and TRBJ1-1): DTGVSQNPRHKITKRGQNVTFRCDPISEHNRLYWYRQTLGQGPEFLTYFQNEAQLEKSRLLSDRFSAERPKGSFSTLEIQRTEQGDSAMYLCASSSGIMNTEAFFGQGTRLTVV.

The chain uses TRBV6-5 and TRBJ2-7; the match to TRBD1 covers 11 bases. CDR3 length: 15 residues. V lost 2 bases to trimming and J lost 4 bases; unmatched junction nucleotides: 4. Per the germline V gene, CDR1 is MNHEY and CDR2 is SVGAGI. The CDR3 is CASSYQGQGVYEQYF. The CDR3 region has the DNA TGTGCCAGCAGTTACCAGGGACAGGGGGTATACGAGCAGTACTTC.

V usage is TRBV9 and J usage is TRBJ1-5, with D unresolved. Germline V gene data show CDR1 as SGDLS and CDR2 as YYNGEE. V was pared by 0 bases and J by 0 bases, with 7 bases between. The CDR3 covers 15 residues. This chain's CDR3 is CASSVGAASNQPQHF. Written as DNA, the CDR3 is TGTGCCAGCAGCGTAGGGGCGGCTAGCAATCAGCCCCAGCATTTT.

The genes are TRBV6-5 and TRBJ1-2, with D possibly matching TRBD1 (6 bases). V lost 6 bases and J 8 bases, leaving 16 bases between the germline ends. Germline loops: CDR1 MNHEY, CDR2 SVGAGI. The CDR3 spans 13 residues. The CDR3 DNA follows: TGTGCCAGCAGGGGCCCAGGGGCTGAAGGCTACACCTTC. Translating it yields CASRGPGAEGYTF.

V and J are TRBV12-3 or TRBV12-4 and TRBJ1-2; a weak D match, TRBD1 (6 bases). The V gene lost 5 bases and the J gene lost 4 bases, with 8 bases spanning the gap. The CDR3 has 12 amino acids. This chain's CDR3 is CASSKQGYGYTF. The CDR3 DNA reads as TGTGCCAGCAGTAAACAGGGCTATGGCTACACCTTC.

The chain uses TRBV11-2 and TRBJ2-3; 8 positions agree with TRBD2. With 1 base clipped from V and 8 bases from J, the junction kept 11 bases outside the gene matches. The CDR3 runs 16 residues. Germline CDR1 and CDR2: SGHAT and FQNNGV. The chain's CDR3 is CASSLAGGPTGGTQYF. For the CDR3, the DNA is TGTGCCAGCAGCTTAGCGGGAGGGCCTACTGGGGGTACGCAGTATTTT.

The V and J genes are TRBV30 and TRBJ1-5, with 8 bases lining up with TRBD1. V was clipped by 3 bases and J by 7 bases; unmatched bases: 8. The germline CDR1 and CDR2 sequences are GTSNPN and SVGIG (reference sequence). The CDR3 has 14 residues. The CDR3 is CAWSRLQGEQPQHF. Here the CDR3 DNA reads TGTGCCTGGAGCCGTCTACAGGGGGAACAGCCCCAGCATTTT.

The gene calls are TRBV2 and TRBJ1-6; D call uncertain. The CDR3 covers 12 residues. Germline lookup yields CDR1 SNHLY and CDR2 FYNNEI. Trimming pared 1 base from V and 10 bases from J, leaving 5 bases between. The CDR3 region is CASSEVASPLHF. In DNA form, the CDR3 reads TGTGCCAGCAGTGAAGTGGCATCACCCCTCCACTTT.

The chain joins TRBV6-2 or TRBV6-3 to TRBJ2-7; D remains ambiguous. With 5 bases removed from V and 11 bases from J, the gap between germline ends came to 13 bases. Germline assignment: CDR1 MNHEY and CDR2 SVGEGT. The CDR3 is 11 amino acids. The CDR3 DNA sequence: TGTGCCAGCAGTCGGGCCTTTTTGGAGTACTTC. Translating gives CASSRAFLEYF.

The rearrangement uses TRBV12-3 or TRBV12-4 and TRBJ1-2, with D hard to call. Trimming cost V 1 base and J 8 bases, with 11 bases left between them. The CDR3 covers 13 residues. CDR3 sequence (DNA): TGTGCCAGCAGTTTAGGGGCCTGGTCGGGCTACACCTTC. This gives the protein CASSLGAWSGYTF.

The chain combines TRBV29-1 with TRBJ1-5; D ambiguous. The CDR3 runs 11 residues. The germline gives CDR1 SQVTM, CDR2 ANQGSEA. V lost 8 bases and J 4 bases, leaving 9 bases between the germline ends. This CDR3 is CSPPPNQPQHF. The DNA for the CDR3 is TGCAGCCCGCCCCCAAATCAGCCCCAGCATTTT.

The chain recombines TRBV7-8 with TRBJ2-3, with 10 nucleotides matching TRBD2. Per germline, CDR1 SGHVS and CDR2 FQNEAQ. V shed 6 bases and J 1 base; nucleotides not matched to a gene: 13. CDR3 length: 18 residues. DNA of the CDR3: TGTGCCAGCAGTCCTCTAGCGGGGGCACAAGGGGGCACAGATACGCAGTATTTT. It codes for CASSPLAGAQGGTDTQYF. The complete variable domain, with remaining parts taken from reference TRBV7-8 and TRBJ2-3, reads GAGVSQSPRYKVAKRGQDVALRCDPISGHVSLFWYQQALGQGPEFLTYFQNEAQLDKSGLPSDRFFAERPEGSVSTLKIQRTQQEDSAVYLCASSPLAGAQGGTDTQYFGPGTRLTVL.

The sample holds one count of this clone. The chain recombines TRBV19 with TRBJ1-1; 7 nucleotides match TRBD1. Unmatched junction bases numbered 4, after V lost 1 base and J lost 5 bases. The CDR3 contains 14 residues. Germline V lookup: CDR1 LNHDA, CDR2 SQIVND (reference sequence). The CDR3 reads CASSIGQGWTEAFF. The CDR3 DNA follows: TGTGCCAGTAGTATAGGACAGGGTTGGACTGAAGCTTTCTTT.

The CDR3 bases are TGTGCCAGCAGCCAGGGGCAGGGGACCGAAAAACTGTTTTTT. Translating it yields CASSQGQGTEKLFF. The chain employs TRBV3-1 (or the pseudogene TRBV3-2) and TRBJ1-4; perhaps TRBD1 as D (6 bases). CDR1 LGHDT and CDR2 YNNKEL come from the germline V gene (reference sequence). Trimming took off 3 bases at V and 8 bases at J, with 13 bases between the two ends. The CDR3 is made up of 14 amino acids.

V is TRBV6-5 and J is TRBJ1-2, with TRBD1 as a possible D gene (5 bases). This CDR3 contains 15 residues. V was clipped by 7 bases and J by 2 bases, with 17 bases between them. Per the germline V gene, CDR1 is MNHEY and CDR2 is SVGAGI. CDR3 nucleotides: TGTGCCAGCACCCTAAGGGGTTCCGGCAACTATGGCTACACCTTC. Protein: CASTLRGSGNYGYTF.

The chain employs TRBV6-1 and TRBJ2-3, with TRBD2 matching 7 bases. The CDR3 length is 17 residues. The J segment lost 0 bases and the V segment lost 1 base, leaving 7 bases of the junction unmatched. Germline assignment: CDR1 MNHNS and CDR2 SASEGT. CDR3 DNA: TGTGCCAGCAGTGAAGGCGTGGCTAGCGGAAGCACAGATACGCAGTATTTT. It encodes CASSEGVASGSTDTQYF.

The chain employs TRBV7-9 and TRBJ2-7; the D call may be TRBD1 or TRBD2 (6 bases each). Trimming left V 3 bases short and J 2 bases short, with 20 bases between. Germline V gene sequence: CDR1 SEHNR, CDR2 FQNEAQ (reference sequence). The CDR3 sequence is 17 residues long. DNA of the CDR3: TGTGCCAGCAGCTTGGGAAGGGGGGACTCCTTCCCCTACGAGCAGTACTTC. Translated, it gives CASSLGRGDSFPYEQYF.